A selection of T cell receptor beta chains follows, all from one sample in a study of PD-1 blockade in mismatch repair-deficient tumors. The data were produced by immunoSEQ multiplex PCR, yet TCRdb's version contains in-frame clones alone and is incomplete. The repertoire consists of tens of thousands of clones, with about 72% occurring once and the leading ten covering roughly 5%. Material: peripheral blood, obtained 2 weeks after starting pembrolizumab. These receptors all stem from an adult with mismatch repair-deficient cancer. Both conserved end residues are part of each CDR3. D genes are given only for firm matches. The size of a clone is reported for some rows only, either as once, few or many, or as a class for expanded clones.

J gene: TRBJ1-1; V gene: TRBV30; clone size: .; D gene: .; CDR3 DNA: TGTGCCTGGAGCCCGCAGGGTAAAGAAAACACTGAAGCTTTCTTT; CDR3 protein: CAWSPQGKENTEAFF
J gene: TRBJ2-7; V gene: TRBV10-1; clone size: .; D gene: TRBD1; CDR3 DNA: TGCGCCAGCAGTCGGGACAGGGGTACCTACGAGCAGTACTTC; CDR3 protein: CASSRDRGTYEQYF
J gene: TRBJ2-7; V gene: TRBV27; clone size: .; D gene: TRBD2; CDR3 DNA: TGTGCCAGCAGTTGGCGGGTGGGACTAGGCTCGAGTCCTTTCGAGCAGTACTTC; CDR3 protein: CASSWRVGLGSSPFEQYF
J gene: TRBJ1-4; V gene: TRBV5-1; clone size: .; D gene: .; CDR3 DNA: TGCGCCAGCAGCCGGGACCCTAATGAAAAACTGTTTTTT; CDR3 protein: CASSRDPNEKLFF
J gene: TRBJ2-7; V gene: TRBV7-9; clone size: .; D gene: .; CDR3 DNA: TGTGCCAGCAGCGGCGGGTCGCCACACTCCTACGAGCAGTACTTC; CDR3 protein: CASSGGSPHSYEQYF
J gene: TRBJ2-7; V gene: TRBV9; clone size: .; D gene: .; CDR3 DNA: TGTGCCAGCAGCACCTTCGAGGGCCACGAGCAGTACTTC; CDR3 protein: CASSTFEGHEQYF
J gene: TRBJ2-1; V gene: TRBV9; clone size: .; D gene: TRBD2; CDR3 DNA: TGTGCCAGCAGCCCTAGGACTAGCGATTACAATGAGCAGTTCTTC; CDR3 protein: CASSPRTSDYNEQFF
J gene: TRBJ2-3; V gene: TRBV20-1; clone size: few; D gene: .; CDR3 DNA: TGCAGTGCTACGAGCGCAGATACGCAGTATTTT; CDR3 protein: CSATSADTQYF
J gene: TRBJ2-7; V gene: TRBV11-2; clone size: .; D gene: .; CDR3 DNA: TGTGCCAGCAGCTTACAGAACGAGCAGTACTTC; CDR3 protein: CASSLQNEQYF
J gene: TRBJ1-4; V gene: TRBV7-2; clone size: .; D gene: .; CDR3 DNA: TGTGCCAGCAGCTTAGTGGTGGCAAATGAAAAACTGTTTTTT; CDR3 protein: CASSLVVANEKLFF
J gene: TRBJ2-7; V gene: TRBV6-6; clone size: .; D gene: TRBD1; CDR3 DNA: TGTGCCAGCAGCGGGACAGCGCTGGAGCAGTACTTC; CDR3 protein: CASSGTALEQYF
J gene: TRBJ2-3; V gene: TRBV2; clone size: .; D gene: .; CDR3 DNA: TGTGCCAGCAATTTCGGGGGCGGGGGCACAGATACGCAGTATTTT; CDR3 protein: CASNFGGGGTDTQYF
J gene: TRBJ1-3; V gene: TRBV5-5; clone size: few; D gene: .; CDR3 DNA: TGTGCCAGCAGCGATAGGACGGCAAACACCATATATTTT; CDR3 protein: CASSDRTANTIYF
J gene: TRBJ2-1; V gene: TRBV5-5; clone size: .; D gene: TRBD2; CDR3 DNA: TGTGCCAGCAGCTTGCCTAGCGGGAGATCGGGCAATGAGCAGTTCTTC; CDR3 protein: CASSLPSGRSGNEQFF
J gene: TRBJ2-1; V gene: TRBV5-1; clone size: .; D gene: .; CDR3 DNA: TGCGCCAGCAGCGGCGGGTTAGGCTACAATGAGCAGTTCTTC; CDR3 protein: CASSGGLGYNEQFF
J gene: TRBJ2-7; V gene: TRBV5-4; clone size: .; D gene: TRBD2; CDR3 DNA: TGTGCCAGCAGCTTGGGAAGCGGGATTAGCTCCTACGAGCAGTACTTC; CDR3 protein: CASSLGSGISSYEQYF
J gene: TRBJ2-1; V gene: TRBV9; clone size: .; D gene: TRBD2; CDR3 DNA: TGTGCCAGCAGCCTTCCGGCTAGCGGGAGGACAAATGAGCAGTTCTTC; CDR3 protein: CASSLPASGRTNEQFF
J gene: TRBJ1-1; V gene: TRBV29-1; clone size: .; D gene: .; CDR3 DNA: TGCAGCGTTGCTCCAGGTGACACTGAAGCTTTCTTT; CDR3 protein: CSVAPGDTEAFF
J gene: TRBJ2-7; V gene: TRBV19; clone size: .; D gene: .; CDR3 DNA: TGTGCCAGTAGTAGTCAGTTTCGGCAAGCCCATGCCTACGAGCAGTACTTC; CDR3 protein: CASSSQFRQAHAYEQYF
J gene: TRBJ2-7; V gene: TRBV4-2; clone size: .; D gene: .; CDR3 DNA: TGTGCCAGCAGCCATGTACTGACCGGATCACAGAGCTCCTACGAGCAGTACTTC; CDR3 protein: CASSHVLTGSQSSYEQYF
J gene: TRBJ2-5; V gene: TRBV19; clone size: .; D gene: TRBD1; CDR3 DNA: TGTGCCAGTAGTACTACCGGGACAGGGATTGGAGTGGGAGAGACCCAGTACTTC; CDR3 protein: CASSTTGTGIGVGETQYF
J gene: TRBJ2-5; V gene: TRBV5-8; clone size: once; D gene: TRBD2; CDR3 DNA: TGTGCCAGCAGCGCCCGGGGGGTAGGGACCCAGTACTTC; CDR3 protein: CASSARGVGTQYF
J gene: TRBJ2-5; V gene: TRBV7-2; clone size: .; D gene: .; CDR3 DNA: TGTGCCAGCACCCCTGGGGACGCTCCGTCTCAAGAGACCCAGTACTTC; CDR3 protein: CASTPGDAPSQETQYF